These 3 T cell receptor beta chains were sequenced from one sample in a study of blood T cell repertoires in COVID-19. Assay: immunoSEQ multiplex PCR; the TCRdb copy retains only in-frame clones and omits some. This table has a few hundred thousand clones, 80% to 90% appearing once. Sample: PBMCs or T cells enriched from blood (not recorded which). These receptors came from a man aged 30 to 45 who had recovered from COVID-19.

The chain is built from TRBV6-6 and TRBJ1-2; D is possibly TRBD1 (6 bases). The CDR3 has 14 amino acids. Trimming stripped 7 bases from V and 8 bases from J, with 20 bases between. Per the germline V gene, CDR1 is MNHNY and CDR2 is SVGAGI (reference sequence). The CDR3: CASIPGGGEIGYTF. CDR3 bases: TGTGCCAGCATTCCCGGGGGGGGCGAGATCGGCTACACCTTC.

V is TRBV12-3 or TRBV12-4 and J is TRBJ2-2, with D unresolved. V lost 7 bases to trimming and J lost 6 bases, with 12 bases between them. The CDR3 runs to 13 residues. The CDR3 here is CASNLKPPGELFF. CDR3 bases: TGTGCCAGCAATCTGAAGCCCCCCGGGGAGCTGTTTTTT.

The rearrangement joins TRBV5-1 to TRBJ1-4, with TRBD1 as a possible D gene (6 bases). The germline V gene has CDR1 SGHRS and CDR2 YFSETQ. V lost 7 bases and J lost 0, with 10 bases in between. The CDR3 contains 14 residues. The CDR3 DNA follows: TGCGCCAGCTGTACAGGGACAACTAATGAAAAACTGTTTTTT. This gives the protein CASCTGTTNEKLFF.